The T cell receptor beta chain described here comes from a study of Graves' ophthalmopathy and Graves' hyperthyroidism. At least ten counts were recorded for this clonotype. Amplification from RNA transcripts yielded the TCR beta CDR3 regions. The first-round RT-PCR employed HTBI primers together with the Qiagen OneStep RT-PCR kit. A multiplex PCR was then performed as the second round. TCRdb re-called the multiplex PCR reads through MiXCR, storing one row per CDR3 protein. The repertoire has 350,000 or so distinct CDR3 sequences, roughly 17% of them found once; the top ten carry around 12%. The CDR3 runs to 13 residues. Germline CDR1 is MNHEY and CDR2 is SMNVEV (reference sequence). J gave up 6 bases and V 5 bases, and 6 bases lay outside the gene matches.

The sequence was collected from an adult man with Graves' ophthalmopathy. V gene TRBV27 combines with J gene TRBJ1-2, with TRBD1 matching 7 bases. Specimen: peripheral blood. CDR3: CASSKQGTDGYTF. The CDR3 coding sequence is TGTGCCAGCAGTAAACAGGGGACTGATGGCTACACCTTC.